This T cell receptor (beta chain) was profiled in a study of Graves' ophthalmopathy and Graves' hyperthyroidism. Many counts were recorded for this clonotype. What it recognizes is unknown. CDR3 length: 15 residues. The V and J ends lost 1 base and 0 bases respectively, with 9 bases between them. From RNA, the CDR3 regions of TCR beta chains were amplified and sequenced. Second-round multiplex PCR came after a first-round RT-PCR that employed HTBI primers. TCRdb reprocessed the multiplex PCR reads with MiXCR, giving one entry per CDR3 protein. Found here are hundreds of thousands of distinct CDR3 sequences, 22% of them singletons; the top ten hold roughly 6.9%. Hyperthyroidism was new, under 2 months, in patients aged 18 to 65. Other autoimmune disease, uncontrolled infection, pregnancy and lactation led to exclusion. Patients were diagnosed from clinical symptoms, serum thyroxine, TRAb, thyroid ultrasound and orbital computed tomography.

General study points: A classifier, a 13-signature model, separated ophthalmopathy from stable hyperthyroidism with roughly 90% sensitivity and approximately 81% specificity.

This TCR came from a woman between 18 and 29 years old with stable Graves' hyperthyroidism. Some clones in this sample may be carry-over from other donors' samples. Sequenced material: peripheral blood. This chain links TRBV12-3 or TRBV12-4 with TRBJ1-1; tentative D call: TRBD1 (5 bases). In DNA, the CDR3 is TGTGCCAGCAGTTTAGTGAGGGGTATGAACACTGAAGCTTTCTTT. As protein: CASSLVRGMNTEAFF.